This T cell receptor (beta chain) originates from a study of blood T cell repertoires in COVID-19. Study at large: T cells, B-cell-depleted T cells, or PBMCs provided the cDNA or gDNA that served as material.

This clone came up once. The authors' processing: The assay estimated nucleated cells by amplifying reference gene primers. The assay was immunoSEQ multiplex PCR, and TCRdb's table has in-frame clones only and misses some. The D gene and trimming were derived from the DNA, and the V and J assignments and clone size from that table. The sample includes 35,000 to 45,000 clones, approximately 90% of them seen just once. The length of the CDR3 is 16 residues. V gave up 1 base and J gave up 0 bases, with 7 bases separating them. Germline V lookup: CDR1 SGHTA, CDR2 FQGTGA. This chain connects TRBV7-3 to TRBJ2-6; D is uncertain. This sequence originates from a human donor in a cohort sampled during active COVID-19. The specimen sequenced was peripheral blood. The CDR3 bases are TGTGCCAGCAGCTTAATCTCCAGCTCTGGGGCCAACGTCCTGACTTTC. It specifies CASSLISSSGANVLTF.